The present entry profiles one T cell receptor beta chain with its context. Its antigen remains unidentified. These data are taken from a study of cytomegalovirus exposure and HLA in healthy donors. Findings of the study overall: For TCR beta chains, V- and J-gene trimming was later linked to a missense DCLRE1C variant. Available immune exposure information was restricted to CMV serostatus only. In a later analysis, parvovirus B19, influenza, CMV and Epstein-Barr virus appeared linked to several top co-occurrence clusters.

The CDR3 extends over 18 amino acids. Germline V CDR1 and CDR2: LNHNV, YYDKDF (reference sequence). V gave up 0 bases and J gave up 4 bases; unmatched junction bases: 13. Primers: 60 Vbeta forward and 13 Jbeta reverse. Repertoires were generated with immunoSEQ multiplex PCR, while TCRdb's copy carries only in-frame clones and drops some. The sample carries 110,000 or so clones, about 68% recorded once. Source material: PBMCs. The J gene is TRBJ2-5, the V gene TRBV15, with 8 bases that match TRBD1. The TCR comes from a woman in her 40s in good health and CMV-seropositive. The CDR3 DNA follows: TGTGCCACCAGCAGAGATAACGACGAGACAGGGGATGGAGAGACCCAGTACTTC. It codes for CATSRDNDETGDGETQYF.